The clone carrying this T cell receptor beta chain has just a few counts. Its antigen is undetermined. V lost 4 bases and J 14 bases, leaving 18 bases between the germline ends. Per germline, CDR1 MNHEY and CDR2 SMNVEV (reference sequence). The CDR3 has 13 amino acids. Isolated RNA was reverse transcribed in full, so expressed TCRB transcripts were sequenced. TCRdb's copy holds only in-frame clones and misses some; the assay was immunoSEQ multiplex PCR. The table lists approximately 150,000 clones, 7% to 10% of them singletons. Isolation of CD4+ naive, central memory, regulatory and stem cell-like memory cells was achieved by sorting via CD45RO/CCR7/CD25/CD127/CD95/CD27. This specimen comes from a study of beta chain features in type 1 diabetes. Study-wide results and limits: Moderate but significant shortening of TCRB CDR3s was recorded in all four CD4+ subsets from Type 1 diabetes patients. Any role of HLA type in TCRB rearrangement remained unresolved here. Across patients, naive, central memory and Treg TCRB repertoires exhibited apparently greater similarity than was observed across healthy donors.

Sequencing used central memory CD4+ T cells from blood. The clonotype comes from a man aged 30 to 45 with type 1 diabetes. V usage is TRBV27 and J usage is TRBJ2-1; the D gene is possibly TRBD1 (5 bases). The CDR3 DNA sequence: TGTGCCAGCAGTTACGAACGGGCAGGGAAGGAGTTCTTC. This sequence encodes CASSYERAGKEFF.